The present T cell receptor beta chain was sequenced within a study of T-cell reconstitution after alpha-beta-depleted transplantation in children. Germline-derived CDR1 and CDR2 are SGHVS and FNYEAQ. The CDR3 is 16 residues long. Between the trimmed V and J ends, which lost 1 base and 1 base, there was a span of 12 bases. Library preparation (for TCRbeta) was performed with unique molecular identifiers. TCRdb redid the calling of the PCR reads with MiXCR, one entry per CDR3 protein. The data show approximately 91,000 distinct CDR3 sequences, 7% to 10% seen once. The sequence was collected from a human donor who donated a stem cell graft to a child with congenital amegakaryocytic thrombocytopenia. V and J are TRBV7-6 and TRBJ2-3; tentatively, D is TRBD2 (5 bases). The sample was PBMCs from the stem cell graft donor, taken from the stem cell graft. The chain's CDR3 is CASSLGSGIRTDTQYF. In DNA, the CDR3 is TGTGCCAGCAGCTTAGGGAGCGGTATCCGCACAGATACGCAGTATTTT.